One and the same sample provided the 20 T cell receptor beta chains below, sequenced in a study of shared clonotypes between healthy human individuals. Clones were sequenced by immunoSEQ multiplex PCR, and TCRdb holds only the in-frame ones, with some missing. The sample yields 2,500,000 or so clones, 90% to 95% seen once. Sequencing used naive CD4+ T cells from PBMCs. The subset is: CD45RA+ positively selected. The receptor source for this set is a man younger than 30 in good health. Some clones in this sample may be carry-over from other donors' samples.

The chain joins TRBV5-4 to TRBJ2-1; 14 nucleotides match TRBD2. This CDR3 spans 15 amino acids. In germline, CDR1 is SGHNT, CDR2 YYREEE (reference sequence). With V trimmed by 3 bases and J by 7 bases, 3 bases remained unmatched. For the CDR3, the DNA is TGTGCCAGCAGCTCCGGGACTAGCGGGAGAAATGAGCAGTTCTTC. Protein product: CASSSGTSGRNEQFF. Looking up the rest from reference TRBV5-4 and TRBJ2-1 gives the full variable domain: ETGVTQSPTHLIKTRGQQVTLRCSSQSGHNTVSWYQQALGQGPQFIFQYYREEENGRGNFPPRFSGLQFPNYSSELNVNALELDDSALYLCASSSGTSGRNEQFFGPGTRLTVL.

Of note for this clone: Distinct nucleotide sequences in the sample also encode this CDR3. This chain uses TRBV6-5 with TRBJ1-4; 8 bases are shared with TRBD1. Per the germline V gene, CDR1 is MNHEY and CDR2 is SVGAGI. Unmatched junction bases numbered 3, after V lost 2 bases and J lost 7 bases. This CDR3 contains 14 residues. The chain's CDR3 is CASSYGQGREKLFF. The CDR3 DNA sequence: TGTGCCAGCAGTTACGGACAGGGCCGTGAAAAACTGTTTTTT.

A word on this clone: Other DNA sequences in this specimen translate into the identical CDR3. The chain carries TRBV5-1 and TRBJ2-2; maybe TRBD1 (6 bases). V was cut by 3 bases and J by 1 base, with 7 bases left in between. Germline V CDR1 and CDR2: SGHRS, YFSETQ. The CDR3 is made up of 14 amino acids. The CDR3 spells CASSSQGNTGELFF. DNA of the CDR3: TGCGCCAGCAGCTCACAGGGGAACACCGGGGAGCTGTTTTTT.

The chain links TRBV2 to TRBJ1-1, with a weak D call TRBD1 (6 bases). V was shortened by 7 bases and J by 5 bases, with 14 bases between the two germline ends. The CDR3 sequence is 13 residues long. Germline V gene lookup returns CDR1 SNHLY and CDR2 FYNNEI. CDR3 residues: CASMRTVGTEAFF. In DNA form, the CDR3 reads TGTGCCAGCATGAGGACAGTGGGGACTGAAGCTTTCTTT.

V gene TRBV4-3 combines with J gene TRBJ2-1; 12 bases agree with TRBD2. This CDR3 is 18 amino acids long. Germline V CDR1 and CDR2: LGHNA, YSLEER. With V trimmed by 0 bases and J by 7 bases, 10 bases remained unmatched. CDR3 region: CASSQDVGLAGGLNEQFF. CDR3 sequence (DNA): TGCGCCAGCAGCCAAGATGTGGGGCTAGCGGGAGGGTTGAATGAGCAGTTCTTC.

Note on this clone: Other DNA sequences of this sample code for an identical CDR3. The CDR3 region is CASSSRQGSYEQYF. Here the CDR3 DNA reads TGTGCCAGCAGCTCTCGACAGGGATCCTACGAGCAGTACTTC. The V gene is TRBV5-4, the J gene TRBJ2-7, with TRBD1 matching 7 bases. This CDR3 is built from 14 residues. With V trimmed by 3 bases and J by 1 base, 4 bases remained unmatched. CDR1 is SGHNT, CDR2 YYREEE, per germline (reference sequence).

Turning to this clone: Additional DNA sequences in this sample encode the identical CDR3. The J gene is TRBJ2-7, the V gene TRBV6-6, with no clear D. The germline V gene encodes CDR1 MNHNY and CDR2 SVGAGI (reference sequence). Trimming stripped 0 bases from V and 0 bases from J, with 6 bases between. The CDR3 spans 14 residues. The CDR3, as DNA: TGTGCCAGCAGTTACTCCGGCAGCTCCTACGAGCAGTACTTC. Translating gives CASSYSGSSYEQYF.

The chain couples TRBV5-1 to TRBJ2-4; D gene uncertain. The V gene lost 3 bases and the J gene lost 0 bases, with 7 bases spanning the gap. CDR1 is SGHRS and CDR2 is YFSETQ in the germline V gene. CDR3 length: 14 amino acids. CDR3 protein: CASSYTEAKNIQYF. The CDR3 DNA reads TGCGCCAGCAGCTACACAGAAGCCAAAAACATTCAGTACTTC.

The rearrangement uses TRBV28 and TRBJ2-7; D call uncertain. The germline V gene has CDR1 MDHEN and CDR2 SYDVKM. V was trimmed by 2 bases and J by 4 bases, leaving 12 bases between them. The CDR3 has 14 residues. The CDR3: CASSLRTPRYEQYF. The CDR3 DNA is TGTGCCAGCAGTTTACGCACCCCAAGGTACGAGCAGTACTTC.

Note on this clone: This sample includes further DNA sequences coding for the same CDR3. The chain employs TRBV6-5 and TRBJ2-5; TRBD2 aligns across 7 bases. Trimming took 2 bases from V and 2 from J; bases not matched to a gene: 2. The CDR3 length is 14 residues. CDR1 and CDR2 from the germline V gene are MNHEY and SVGAGI. This CDR3 is CASSYGGGQETQYF. Written as DNA, the CDR3 is TGTGCCAGCAGTTACGGCGGGGGACAAGAGACCCAGTACTTC.

The V gene is TRBV5-6, the J gene TRBJ1-4; no firm D call. Germline CDR1 reads SGHDT; CDR2 reads YYEEEE. This CDR3 contains 16 residues. The V and J ends lost 0 bases and 0 bases respectively, with 9 bases between them. The CDR3 reads CASSLAGPATNEKLFF. Written as DNA, the CDR3 is TGTGCCAGCAGCTTGGCTGGGCCTGCAACTAATGAAAAACTGTTTTTT.

The genes are TRBV27 and TRBJ2-2; the match to TRBD2 covers 8 bases. The CDR3 runs to 16 residues. Trimming at V came to 6 bases and at J to 6 bases, leaving 12 bases not matched to a gene. In germline, CDR1 is MNHEY, CDR2 SMNVEV (reference sequence). The CDR3, as DNA: TGTGCCAGCAGCCCAATTCGGGGCGGGAGGCCCGGGGAGCTGTTTTTT. This gives the protein CASSPIRGGRPGELFF.

The chain joins TRBV6-1 to TRBJ1-2; no clear D. V was pared by 4 bases and J by 4 bases, with 10 bases between. The CDR3 has 13 amino acids. In germline, CDR1 is MNHNS, CDR2 SASEGT. The CDR3 nucleotides are TGTGCCAGCAGTGTCGGGGAGGGCTATGGCTACACCTTC. Its protein is CASSVGEGYGYTF.

The V and J genes are TRBV9 and TRBJ2-5, with D perhaps TRBD1 (5 bases). Trimming removed 0 bases from V and 5 bases from J, with 17 bases in between. The CDR3 extends over 16 amino acids. From germline, CDR1 is SGDLS and CDR2 YYNGEE. The DNA for the CDR3 is TGTGCCAGCAGCGTAGGGAGTCAGGGATACAGGGAGACCCAGTACTTC. This encodes CASSVGSQGYRETQYF.

V gene TRBV6-6 combines with J gene TRBJ2-5; the D is unclear. V gave up 0 bases and J gave up 1 base, with 9 bases separating them. The CDR3 extends over 15 amino acids. CDR1 and CDR2 (germline): MNHNY, SVGAGI (reference sequence). In DNA form, the CDR3 reads TGTGCCAGCAGTTACTCTTATGGGTCCCAAGAGACCCAGTACTTC. As protein: CASSYSYGSQETQYF.

The CDR3 here is CASSIRRQGPDTQYF. The CDR3 region has the DNA TGTGCCAGCAGCATTAGACGACAGGGTCCAGATACGCAGTATTTT. The chain recombines TRBV28 with TRBJ2-3; 7 bases match TRBD1. The CDR3 consists of 15 residues. Germline V gene sequence: CDR1 MDHEN, CDR2 SYDVKM. J was trimmed by 4 bases and V by 6 bases; bases with no gene match: 10. The full variable domain, with the rest looked up from reference TRBV28 and TRBJ2-3, is DVKVTQSSRYLVKRTGEKVFLECVQDMDHENMFWYRQDPGLGLRLIYFSYDVKMKEKGDIPEGYSVSREKKERFSLILESASTNQTSMYLCASSIRRQGPDTQYFGPGTRLTVL.

In the case of this clone: The same CDR3 is also encoded by other DNA sequences in this sample. V usage is TRBV29-1 and J usage is TRBJ2-4; the D is unclear. Trimming removed 1 base from V and 0 bases from J, with 4 bases in between. CDR3 length equals 13 residues. Germline V lookup: CDR1 SQVTM, CDR2 ANQGSEA. CDR3 region: CSVEGLAKNIQYF. In DNA, the CDR3 is TGCAGCGTTGAAGGACTAGCCAAAAACATTCAGTACTTC.

The chain employs TRBV28 and TRBJ2-7, with 8 bases matching TRBD1. Germline values: CDR1 MDHEN, CDR2 SYDVKM. The CDR3 runs to 17 residues. Trimming took 5 bases from V and 0 from J; bases not matched to a gene: 12. The CDR3 bases are TGTGCCAGCAGTGCGAACCCCGGACAGGGAAGCTCCTACGAGCAGTACTTC. Translated: CASSANPGQGSSYEQYF.

The gene calls are TRBV30 and TRBJ2-5; 11 bases match TRBD2. The assigned J gene may be wrong: the sequence end matches TRBJ2-7 better. Germline V CDR1 and CDR2: GTSNPN, SVGIG (reference sequence). This CDR3 region has 14 residues. CDR3 in DNA: TGTGCCGGCGGAATAGCGGGAGGGGGCTACGAGCAGTACTTC. As protein: CAGGIAGGGYEQYF.

This chain uses TRBV5-1 with TRBJ1-2, with a possible D match to TRBD1 (6 bases). Per the germline V gene, CDR1 is SGHRS and CDR2 is YFSETQ. The V end was cut by 4 bases, the J end by 1 base, with 17 bases between. The CDR3 is 16 amino acids. This chain's CDR3 is CASSTTGQGSNYGYTF. The CDR3 DNA is TGCGCCAGCAGCACCACGGGGCAGGGGAGTAACTATGGCTACACCTTC. Together with reference TRBV5-1 and TRBJ1-2, the CDR3 gives the full variable domain: KAGVTQTPRYLIKTRGQQVTLSCSPISGHRSVSWYQQTPGQGLQFLFEYFSETQRNKGNFPGRFSGRQFSNSRSEMNVSTLELGDSALYLCASSTTGQGSNYGYTFGSGTRLTVV.